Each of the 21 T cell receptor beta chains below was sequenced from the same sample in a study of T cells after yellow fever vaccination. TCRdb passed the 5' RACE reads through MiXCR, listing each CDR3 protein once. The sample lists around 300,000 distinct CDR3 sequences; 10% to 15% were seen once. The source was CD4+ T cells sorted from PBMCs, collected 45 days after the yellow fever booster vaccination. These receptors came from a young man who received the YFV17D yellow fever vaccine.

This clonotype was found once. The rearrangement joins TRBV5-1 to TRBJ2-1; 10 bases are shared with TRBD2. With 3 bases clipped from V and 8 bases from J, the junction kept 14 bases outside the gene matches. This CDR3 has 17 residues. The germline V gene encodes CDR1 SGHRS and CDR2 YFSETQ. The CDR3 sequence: CASSSTHLAGAWYEQFF. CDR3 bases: TGCGCCAGCAGCTCAACACATCTAGCGGGAGCGTGGTATGAGCAGTTCTTC.

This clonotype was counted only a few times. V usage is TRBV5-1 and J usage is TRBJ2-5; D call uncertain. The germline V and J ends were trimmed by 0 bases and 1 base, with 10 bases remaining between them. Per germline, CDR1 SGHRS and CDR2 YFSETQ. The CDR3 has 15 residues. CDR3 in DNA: TGCGCCAGCAGCTTGGCCCTAAAAACCCAAGAGACCCAGTACTTC. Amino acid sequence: CASSLALKTQETQYF. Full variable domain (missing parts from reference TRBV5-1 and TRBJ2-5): KAGVTQTPRYLIKTRGQQVTLSCSPISGHRSVSWYQQTPGQGLQFLFEYFSETQRNKGNFPGRFSGRQFSNSRSEMNVSTLELGDSALYLCASSLALKTQETQYFGPGTRLLVL.

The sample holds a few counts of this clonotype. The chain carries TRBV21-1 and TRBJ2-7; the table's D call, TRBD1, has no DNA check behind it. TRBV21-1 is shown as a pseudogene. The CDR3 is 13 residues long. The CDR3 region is CASSKDGTDEQYF. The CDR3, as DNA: TGTGCCAGCAGCAAAGATGGGACGGACGAGCAGTACTTC.

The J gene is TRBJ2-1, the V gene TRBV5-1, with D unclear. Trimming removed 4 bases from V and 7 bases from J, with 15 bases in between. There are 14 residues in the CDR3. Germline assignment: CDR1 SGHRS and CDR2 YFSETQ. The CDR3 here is CASSDPTRTNEQFF. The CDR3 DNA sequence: TGCGCCAGCAGCGATCCCACGCGTACTAATGAGCAGTTCTTC.

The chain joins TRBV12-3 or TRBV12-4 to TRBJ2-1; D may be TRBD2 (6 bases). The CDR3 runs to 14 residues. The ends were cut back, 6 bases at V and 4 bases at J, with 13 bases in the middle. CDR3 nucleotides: TGTGCCAGCAGGGGCGGGACCAGGTACAATGAGCAGTTCTTC. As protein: CASRGGTRYNEQFF.

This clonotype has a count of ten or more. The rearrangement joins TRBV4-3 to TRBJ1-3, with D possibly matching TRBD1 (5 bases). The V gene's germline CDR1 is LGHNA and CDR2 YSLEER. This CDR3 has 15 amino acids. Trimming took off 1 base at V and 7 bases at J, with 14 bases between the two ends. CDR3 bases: TGCGCCAGCAGCCAAGCGTCCCTTCCAGGGAACACCATATATTTT. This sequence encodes CASSQASLPGNTIYF.

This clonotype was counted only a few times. For the CDR3, the DNA is TGTGCCAGCAGTTTCGCGACGACGCGGACCACTGAAGCTTTCTTT. It yields the protein CASSFATTRTTEAFF. This rearrangement joins TRBV28 to TRBJ1-1; D ambiguous. The CDR3 totals 15 residues. Per germline, CDR1 MDHEN and CDR2 SYDVKM. The germline V and J ends were trimmed by 3 bases and 4 bases, with 15 bases remaining between them.

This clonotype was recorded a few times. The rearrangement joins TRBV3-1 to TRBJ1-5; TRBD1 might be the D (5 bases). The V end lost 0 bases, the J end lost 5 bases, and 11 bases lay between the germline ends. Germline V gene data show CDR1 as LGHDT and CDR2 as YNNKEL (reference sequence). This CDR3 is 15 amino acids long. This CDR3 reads CASSQDGARHQPQHF. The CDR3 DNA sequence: TGTGCCAGCAGCCAAGACGGGGCGCGGCATCAGCCCCAGCATTTT.

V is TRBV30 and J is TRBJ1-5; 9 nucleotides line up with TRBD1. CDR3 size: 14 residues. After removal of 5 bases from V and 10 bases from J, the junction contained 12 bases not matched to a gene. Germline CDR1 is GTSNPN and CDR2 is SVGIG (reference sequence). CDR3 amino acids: CAWGSGQGGHPQHF. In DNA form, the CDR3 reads TGTGCCTGGGGATCGGGACAGGGAGGTCATCCCCAGCATTTT.

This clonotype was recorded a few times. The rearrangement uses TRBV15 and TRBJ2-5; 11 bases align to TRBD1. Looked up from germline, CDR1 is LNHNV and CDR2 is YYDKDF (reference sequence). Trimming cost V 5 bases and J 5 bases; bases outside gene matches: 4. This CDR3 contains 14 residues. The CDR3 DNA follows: TGTGCCACCAGCGGACAGGGGGCTTGGGAGACCCAGTACTTC. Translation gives CATSGQGAWETQYF.

The CDR3: CASSQQGQLLVRQYF. For the CDR3, the DNA is TGTGCCAGCAGTCAACAGGGGCAATTACTAGTTCGGCAGTACTTC. This rearrangement joins TRBV28 to TRBJ2-7, with 7 bases aligning to TRBD1. Germline CDR1 is MDHEN and CDR2 is SYDVKM. CDR3 length equals 15 residues. Trimming took 5 bases from V and 9 from J; bases not matched to a gene: 16.

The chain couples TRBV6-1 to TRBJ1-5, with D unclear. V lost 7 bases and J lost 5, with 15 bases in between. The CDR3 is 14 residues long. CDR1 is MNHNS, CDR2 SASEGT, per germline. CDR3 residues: CASTLRGYDQPQHF. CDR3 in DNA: TGTGCCAGCACCCTCCGAGGTTACGATCAGCCCCAGCATTTT.

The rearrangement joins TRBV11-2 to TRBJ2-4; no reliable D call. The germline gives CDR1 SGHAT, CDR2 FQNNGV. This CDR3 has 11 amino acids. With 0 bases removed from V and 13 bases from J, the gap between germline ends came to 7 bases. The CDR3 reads CASSLDRQQYF. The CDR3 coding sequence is TGTGCCAGCAGCTTAGATCGGCAGCAGTACTTC.

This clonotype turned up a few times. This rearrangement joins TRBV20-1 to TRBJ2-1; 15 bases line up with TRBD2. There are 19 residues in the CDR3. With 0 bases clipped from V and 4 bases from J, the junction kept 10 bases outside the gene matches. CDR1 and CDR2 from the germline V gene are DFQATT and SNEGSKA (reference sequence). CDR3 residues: CSARDAGTSGRIGYNEQFF. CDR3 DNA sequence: TGCAGTGCTAGAGACGCCGGGACTAGCGGGAGGATCGGGTACAATGAGCAGTTCTTC.

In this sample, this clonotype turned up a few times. The CDR3 region is CASSQAPGLRFYEQYF. The DNA of the CDR3 is TGTGCCAGCAGCCAGGCTCCGGGACTAAGATTCTACGAGCAGTACTTC. The J gene is TRBJ2-7, the V gene TRBV14, with 7 bases that match TRBD2. Germline V gene lookup returns CDR1 SGHDN and CDR2 FVKESK. Trimming at V came to 3 bases and at J to 3 bases, leaving 11 bases not matched to a gene. CDR3 size: 16 residues.

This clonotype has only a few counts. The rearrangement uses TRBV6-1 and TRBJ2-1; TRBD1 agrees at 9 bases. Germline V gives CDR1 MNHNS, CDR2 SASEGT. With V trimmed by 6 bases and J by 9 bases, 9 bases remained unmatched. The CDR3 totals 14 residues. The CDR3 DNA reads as TGTGCCAGCAGGGGGACAGGGAGAGCGGGTGAGCAGTTCTTC. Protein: CASRGTGRAGEQFF.

CDR3 amino acids: CASSRAGTQETQYF. The CDR3 nucleotides read TGTGCCAGCTCCCGGGCGGGGACCCAAGAGACCCAGTACTTC. This chain connects TRBV7-2 to TRBJ2-5; TRBD2 might be the D (6 bases). V lost 8 bases, J lost 1 base, and 14 bases lay in between. The CDR3 consists of 14 residues. The germline V gene encodes CDR1 SGHTA and CDR2 FQGNSA.

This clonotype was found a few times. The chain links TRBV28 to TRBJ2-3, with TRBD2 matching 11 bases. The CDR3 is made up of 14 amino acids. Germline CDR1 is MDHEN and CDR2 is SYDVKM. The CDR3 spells CVTLAGGRADTQYF. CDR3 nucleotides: TGTGTCACCTTAGCGGGAGGGCGGGCAGATACGCAGTATTTT.

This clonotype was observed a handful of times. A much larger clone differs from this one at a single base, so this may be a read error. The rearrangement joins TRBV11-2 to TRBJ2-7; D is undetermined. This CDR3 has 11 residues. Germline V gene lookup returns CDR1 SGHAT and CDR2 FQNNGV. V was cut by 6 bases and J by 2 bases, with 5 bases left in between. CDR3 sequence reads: CASRSPYEQYF. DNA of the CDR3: TGTGCCAGCAGGTCCCCCTACGAGCAGTACTTC.

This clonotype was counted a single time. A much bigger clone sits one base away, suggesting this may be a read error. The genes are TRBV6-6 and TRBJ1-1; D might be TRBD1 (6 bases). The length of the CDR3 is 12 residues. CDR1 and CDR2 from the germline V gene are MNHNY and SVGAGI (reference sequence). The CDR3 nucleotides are TGTGCCAGCAGTTACGGGGGCACTCAAGCTTTCTTT. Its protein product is CASSYGGTQAFF.

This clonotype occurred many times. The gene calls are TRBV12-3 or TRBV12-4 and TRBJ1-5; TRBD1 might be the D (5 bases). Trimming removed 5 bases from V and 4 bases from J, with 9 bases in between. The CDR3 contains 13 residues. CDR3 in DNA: TGTGCCAGCAGTCCTCAGGGAAATCAGCCCCAGCATTTT. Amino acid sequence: CASSPQGNQPQHF.